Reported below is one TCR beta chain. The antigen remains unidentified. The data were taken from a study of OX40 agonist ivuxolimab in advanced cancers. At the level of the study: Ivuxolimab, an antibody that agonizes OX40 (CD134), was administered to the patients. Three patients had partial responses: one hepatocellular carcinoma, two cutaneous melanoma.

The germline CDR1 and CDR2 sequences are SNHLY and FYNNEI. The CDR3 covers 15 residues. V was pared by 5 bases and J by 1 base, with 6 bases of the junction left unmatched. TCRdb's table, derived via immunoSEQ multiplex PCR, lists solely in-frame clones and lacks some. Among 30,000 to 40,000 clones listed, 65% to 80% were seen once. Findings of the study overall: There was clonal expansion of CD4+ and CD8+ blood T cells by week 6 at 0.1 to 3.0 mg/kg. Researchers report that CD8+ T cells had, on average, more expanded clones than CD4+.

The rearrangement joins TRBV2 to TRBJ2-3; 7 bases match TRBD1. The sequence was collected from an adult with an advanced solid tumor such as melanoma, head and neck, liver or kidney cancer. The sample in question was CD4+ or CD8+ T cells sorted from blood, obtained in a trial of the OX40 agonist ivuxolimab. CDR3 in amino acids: CASSFDRVGTDTQYF. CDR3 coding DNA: TGTGCCAGCAGTTTCGACAGGGTTGGCACAGATACGCAGTATTTT. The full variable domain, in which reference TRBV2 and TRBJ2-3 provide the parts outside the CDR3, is EPEVTQTPSHQVTQMGQEVILRCVPISNHLYFYWYRQILGQKVEFLVSFYNNEISEKSEIFDDQFSVERPDGSNFTLKIRSTKLEDSAMYFCASSFDRVGTDTQYFGPGTRLTVL.